This TCR beta chain is drawn from a study of T cells after yellow fever vaccination. For the study at large: Fractions containing few cells were prepared with SMART-Seq v4 Ultra Low Input.

In making TCR cDNA, 5'RACE template switching added a universal primer site and UMIs to it. TCRdb re-called the 5' RACE reads through MiXCR, storing one row per CDR3 protein. The profile shows hundreds of thousands of distinct CDR3 sequences, 11% of them singletons. This clonotype was detected only a few times. Its antigen is still unknown. The CDR3 length is 12 residues. Germline V gene lookup returns CDR1 LNHDA and CDR2 SQIVND (reference sequence). Trimming left V 5 bases short and J 5 bases short, with 7 bases between. Overall study results and limits: The booster saw the reappearance of most primary-vaccination clones (approximately 97% CD4, less than 90% CD8).

The TCR originated in a man younger than 30 who received the YFV17D yellow fever vaccine. This chain uses TRBV19 with TRBJ1-5, with D uncertain. The input for sequencing was PBMCs, taken on the day of the first yellow fever vaccination. The CDR3, as DNA: TGTGCCAGTAGTGAGATATATCAGCCCCAGCATTTT. It specifies CASSEIYQPQHF.